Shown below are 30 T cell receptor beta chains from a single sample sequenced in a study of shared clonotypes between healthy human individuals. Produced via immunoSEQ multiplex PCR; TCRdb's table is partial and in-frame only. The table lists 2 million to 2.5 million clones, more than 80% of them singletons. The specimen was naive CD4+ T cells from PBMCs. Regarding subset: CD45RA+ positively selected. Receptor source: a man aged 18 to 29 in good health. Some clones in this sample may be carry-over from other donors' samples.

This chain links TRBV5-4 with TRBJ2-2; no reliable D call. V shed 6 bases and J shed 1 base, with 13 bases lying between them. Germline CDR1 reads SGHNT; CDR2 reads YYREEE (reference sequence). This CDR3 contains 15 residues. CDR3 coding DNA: TGTGCCAGCACAGCCTGGGGAAAGAACACCGGGGAGCTGTTTTTT. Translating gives CASTAWGKNTGELFF. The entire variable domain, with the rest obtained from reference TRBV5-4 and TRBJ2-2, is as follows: ETGVTQSPTHLIKTRGQQVTLRCSSQSGHNTVSWYQQALGQGPQFIFQYYREEENGRGNFPPRFSGLQFPNYSSELNVNALELDDSALYLCASTAWGKNTGELFFGEGSRLTVL.

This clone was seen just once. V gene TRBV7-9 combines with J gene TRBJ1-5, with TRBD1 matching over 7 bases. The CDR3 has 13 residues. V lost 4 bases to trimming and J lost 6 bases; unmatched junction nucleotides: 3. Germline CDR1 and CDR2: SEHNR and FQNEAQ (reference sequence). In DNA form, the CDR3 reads TGTGCCAGCAGCTGGGGGACAGCTCAGCCCCAGCATTTT. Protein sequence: CASSWGTAQPQHF. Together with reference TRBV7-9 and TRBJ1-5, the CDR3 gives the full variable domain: DTGVSQNPRHKITKRGQNVTFRCDPISEHNRLYWYRQTLGQGPEFLTYFQNEAQLEKSRLLSDRFSAERPKGSFSTLEIQRTEQGDSAMYLCASSWGTAQPQHFGDGTRLSIL.

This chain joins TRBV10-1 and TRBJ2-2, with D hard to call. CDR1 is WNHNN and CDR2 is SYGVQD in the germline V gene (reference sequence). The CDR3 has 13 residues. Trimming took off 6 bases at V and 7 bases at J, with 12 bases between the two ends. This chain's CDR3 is CASSATLGGELFF. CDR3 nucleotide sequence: TGCGCCAGCAGCGCCACCCTTGGCGGGGAGCTGTTTTTT.

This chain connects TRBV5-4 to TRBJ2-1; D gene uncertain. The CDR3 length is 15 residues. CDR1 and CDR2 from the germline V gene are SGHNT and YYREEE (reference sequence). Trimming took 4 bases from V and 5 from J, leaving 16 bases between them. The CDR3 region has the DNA TGTGCCAGCAGCCCCTTGGGGAACGCGAACAATGAGCAGTTCTTC. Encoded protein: CASSPLGNANNEQFF.

CDR3 sequence: CASSRNRGLYGYTF. CDR3 sequence (DNA): TGTGCCAGCAGCAGAAACAGGGGGCTCTATGGCTACACCTTC. This rearrangement joins TRBV7-2 to TRBJ1-2; TRBD1 matches at 9 bases. The V segment lost 5 bases and the J segment 4 bases; nucleotides outside the gene matches: 5. The CDR3 extends over 14 amino acids. Looked up from germline, CDR1 is SGHTA and CDR2 is FQGNSA.

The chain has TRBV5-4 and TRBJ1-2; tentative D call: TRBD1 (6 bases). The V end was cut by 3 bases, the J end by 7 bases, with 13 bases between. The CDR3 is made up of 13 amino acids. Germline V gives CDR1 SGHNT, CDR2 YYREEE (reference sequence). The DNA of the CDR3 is TGTGCCAGCAGCTCACAGGGATACGGTGGCTACACCTTC. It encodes CASSSQGYGGYTF.

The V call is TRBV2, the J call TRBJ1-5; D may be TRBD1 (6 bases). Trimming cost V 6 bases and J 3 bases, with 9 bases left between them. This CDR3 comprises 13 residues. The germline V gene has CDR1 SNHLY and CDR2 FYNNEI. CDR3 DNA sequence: TGTGCCAGCAGCGGACAGAACAATCAGCCCCAGCATTTT. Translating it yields CASSGQNNQPQHF.

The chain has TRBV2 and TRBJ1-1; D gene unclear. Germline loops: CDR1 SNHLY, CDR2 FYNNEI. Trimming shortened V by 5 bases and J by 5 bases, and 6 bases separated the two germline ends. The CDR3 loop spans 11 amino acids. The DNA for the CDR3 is TGTGCCAGCAGTCCTCAGACTGAAGCTTTCTTT. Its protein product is CASSPQTEAFF.

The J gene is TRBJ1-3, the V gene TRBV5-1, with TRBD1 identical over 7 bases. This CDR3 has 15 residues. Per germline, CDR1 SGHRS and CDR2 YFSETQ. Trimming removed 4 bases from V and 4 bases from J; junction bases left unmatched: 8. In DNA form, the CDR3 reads TGCGCCAGCAGCGCCCCACAGGGGACAGGAAACACCATATATTTT. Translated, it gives CASSAPQGTGNTIYF.

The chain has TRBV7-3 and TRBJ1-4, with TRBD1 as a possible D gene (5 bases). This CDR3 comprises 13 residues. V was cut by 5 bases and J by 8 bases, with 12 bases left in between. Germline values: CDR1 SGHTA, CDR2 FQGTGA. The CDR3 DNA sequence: TGTGCCAGCAGCCCGACAGTAGGAGAAAAACTGTTTTTT. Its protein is CASSPTVGEKLFF. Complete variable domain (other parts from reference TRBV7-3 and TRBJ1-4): GAGVSQTPSNKVTEKGKYVELRCDPISGHTALYWYRQSLGQGPEFLIYFQGTGAADDSGLPNDRFFAVRPEGSVSTLKIQRTERGDSAVYLCASSPTVGEKLFFGSGTQLSVL.

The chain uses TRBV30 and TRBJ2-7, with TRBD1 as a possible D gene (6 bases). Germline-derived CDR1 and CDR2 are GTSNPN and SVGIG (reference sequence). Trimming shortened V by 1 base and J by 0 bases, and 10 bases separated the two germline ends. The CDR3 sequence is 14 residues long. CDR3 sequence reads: CAWSATGFSYEQYF. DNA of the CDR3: TGTGCCTGGAGTGCCACAGGGTTCTCCTACGAGCAGTACTTC.

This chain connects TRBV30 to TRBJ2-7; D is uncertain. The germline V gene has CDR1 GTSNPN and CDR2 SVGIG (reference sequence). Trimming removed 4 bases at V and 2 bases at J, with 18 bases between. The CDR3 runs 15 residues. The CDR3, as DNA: TGTGCCTGGATGGGGTTCGCGGAGAAGACCTACGAGCAGTACTTC. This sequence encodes CAWMGFAEKTYEQYF.

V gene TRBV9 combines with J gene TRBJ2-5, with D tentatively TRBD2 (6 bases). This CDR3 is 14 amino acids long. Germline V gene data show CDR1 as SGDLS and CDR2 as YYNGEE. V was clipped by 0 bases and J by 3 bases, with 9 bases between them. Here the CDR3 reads CASSVGGGKETQYF. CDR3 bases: TGTGCCAGCAGCGTAGGTGGAGGGAAAGAGACCCAGTACTTC.

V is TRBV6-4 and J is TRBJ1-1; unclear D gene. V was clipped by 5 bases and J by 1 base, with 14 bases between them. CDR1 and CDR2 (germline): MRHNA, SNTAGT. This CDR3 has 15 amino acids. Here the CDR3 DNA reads TGTGCCAGCAGTCCCTCCCGGGCCGCGAACACTGAAGCTTTCTTT. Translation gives CASSPSRAANTEAFF.

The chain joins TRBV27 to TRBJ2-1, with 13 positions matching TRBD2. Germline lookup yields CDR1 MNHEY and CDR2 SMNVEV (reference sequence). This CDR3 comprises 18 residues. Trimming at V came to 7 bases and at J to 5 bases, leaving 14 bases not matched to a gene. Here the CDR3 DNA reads TGTGCCAGCATCGGTCCCAGCCTGGGACTAGCGGGACACAATGAGCAGTTCTTC. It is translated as CASIGPSLGLAGHNEQFF.

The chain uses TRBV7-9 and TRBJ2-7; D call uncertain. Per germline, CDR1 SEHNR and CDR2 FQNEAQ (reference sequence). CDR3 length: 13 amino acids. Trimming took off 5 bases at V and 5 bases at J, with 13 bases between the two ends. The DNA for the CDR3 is TGTGCCAGCAGCAACCGGAATGTCGACGAGCAGTACTTC. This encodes CASSNRNVDEQYF.

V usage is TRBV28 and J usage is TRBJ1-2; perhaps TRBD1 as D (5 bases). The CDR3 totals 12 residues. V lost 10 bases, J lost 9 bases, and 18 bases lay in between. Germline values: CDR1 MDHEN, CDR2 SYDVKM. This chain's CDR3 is CATRPLTVRYTF. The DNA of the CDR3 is TGTGCCACCCGCCCACTGACAGTGCGCTACACCTTC.

The CDR3 DNA sequence: TGTGCCAGCGGTCAGGGATGGGCAGATACGCAGTATTTT. This gives the protein CASGQGWADTQYF. V is TRBV7-9 and J is TRBJ2-3; D may be TRBD1 (5 bases). Germline V gene lookup returns CDR1 SEHNR and CDR2 FQNEAQ (reference sequence). The V gene lost 8 bases and the J gene lost 4 bases, with 13 bases spanning the gap. The CDR3 covers 13 residues.

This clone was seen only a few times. The CDR3 sequence is CASSPVGQLLNTEAFF. DNA for the CDR3: TGTGCCAGCAGCCCAGTGGGACAGCTCCTGAACACTGAAGCTTTCTTT. The chain recombines TRBV9 with TRBJ1-1, with 7 bases aligning to TRBD1. After removal of 4 bases from V and 0 bases from J, the junction contained 9 bases not matched to a gene. The germline gives CDR1 SGDLS, CDR2 YYNGEE. The CDR3 runs 16 residues.

The CDR3 loop is CAIKTSGGTDTQYF. The CDR3 region has the DNA TGTGCCATCAAGACTAGCGGGGGCACAGATACGCAGTATTTT. V gene TRBV10-3 combines with J gene TRBJ2-3; TRBD2 agrees at 11 bases. V gave up 7 bases and J gave up 1 base; unmatched junction bases: 1. The CDR3 spans 14 residues. Per the germline V gene, CDR1 is ENHRY and CDR2 is SYGVKD.

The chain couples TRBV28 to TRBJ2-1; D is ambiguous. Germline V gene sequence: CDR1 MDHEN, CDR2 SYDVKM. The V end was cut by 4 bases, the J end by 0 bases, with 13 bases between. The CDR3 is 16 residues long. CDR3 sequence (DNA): TGTGCCAGCAGTTCCCCTACGGATAGCTCCTACAATGAGCAGTTCTTC. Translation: CASSSPTDSSYNEQFF.

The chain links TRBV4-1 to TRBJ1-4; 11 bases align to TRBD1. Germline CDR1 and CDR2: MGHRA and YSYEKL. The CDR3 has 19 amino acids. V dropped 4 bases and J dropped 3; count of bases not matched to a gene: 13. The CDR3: CASSLRGTGGLSANEKLFF. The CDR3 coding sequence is TGCGCCAGCAGCCTCCGAGGGACAGGGGGGCTTAGTGCTAATGAAAAACTGTTTTTT.

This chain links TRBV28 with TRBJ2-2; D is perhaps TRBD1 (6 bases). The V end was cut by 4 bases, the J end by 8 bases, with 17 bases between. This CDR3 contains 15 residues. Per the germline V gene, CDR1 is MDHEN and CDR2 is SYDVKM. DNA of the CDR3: TGTGCCAGCAGTTCCCCCGCAGGGGTCAGGGGGGAGCTGTTTTTT. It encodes CASSSPAGVRGELFF.

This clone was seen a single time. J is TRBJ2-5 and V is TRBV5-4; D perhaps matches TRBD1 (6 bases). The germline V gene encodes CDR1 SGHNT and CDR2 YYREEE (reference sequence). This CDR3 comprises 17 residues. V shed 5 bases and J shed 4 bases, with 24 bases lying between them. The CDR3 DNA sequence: TGTGCCAGCAGTAACCTTCTAGGGAGAGGGGGTGGAGAGACCCAGTACTTC. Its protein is CASSNLLGRGGGETQYF. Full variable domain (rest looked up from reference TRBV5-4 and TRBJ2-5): ETGVTQSPTHLIKTRGQQVTLRCSSQSGHNTVSWYQQALGQGPQFIFQYYREEENGRGNFPPRFSGLQFPNYSSELNVNALELDDSALYLCASSNLLGRGGGETQYFGPGTRLLVL.

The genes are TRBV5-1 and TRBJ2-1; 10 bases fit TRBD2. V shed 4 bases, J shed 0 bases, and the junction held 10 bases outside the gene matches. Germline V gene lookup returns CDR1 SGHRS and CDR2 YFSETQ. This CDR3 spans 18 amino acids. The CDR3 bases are TGCGCCAGCAGCCCTCGGACTAGCGGAAGTAGCTCCTACAATGAGCAGTTCTTC. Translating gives CASSPRTSGSSSYNEQFF. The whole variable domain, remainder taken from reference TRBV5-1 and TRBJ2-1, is KAGVTQTPRYLIKTRGQQVTLSCSPISGHRSVSWYQQTPGQGLQFLFEYFSETQRNKGNFPGRFSGRQFSNSRSEMNVSTLELGDSALYLCASSPRTSGSSSYNEQFFGPGTRLTVL.

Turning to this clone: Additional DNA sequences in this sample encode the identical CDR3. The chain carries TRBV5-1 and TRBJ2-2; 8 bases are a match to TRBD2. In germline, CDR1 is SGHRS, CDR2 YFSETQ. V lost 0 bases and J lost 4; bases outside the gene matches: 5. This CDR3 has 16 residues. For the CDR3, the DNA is TGCGCCAGCAGCTTGGGGGCGGGAGGACCCACCGGGGAGCTGTTTTTT. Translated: CASSLGAGGPTGELFF.

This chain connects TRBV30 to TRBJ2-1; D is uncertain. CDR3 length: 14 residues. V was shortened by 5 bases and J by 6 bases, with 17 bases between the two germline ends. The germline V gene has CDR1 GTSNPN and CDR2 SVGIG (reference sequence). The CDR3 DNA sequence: TGTGCCTGGCTTAACACGGGTATGTCCAATGAGCAGTTCTTC. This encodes CAWLNTGMSNEQFF.

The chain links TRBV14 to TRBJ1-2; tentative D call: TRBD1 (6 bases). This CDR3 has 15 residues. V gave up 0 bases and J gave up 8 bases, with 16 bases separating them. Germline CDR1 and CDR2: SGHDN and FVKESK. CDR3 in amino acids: CASSQEGARLRGYTF. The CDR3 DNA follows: TGTGCCAGCAGCCAAGAGGGGGCCCGGTTGAGGGGCTACACCTTC.

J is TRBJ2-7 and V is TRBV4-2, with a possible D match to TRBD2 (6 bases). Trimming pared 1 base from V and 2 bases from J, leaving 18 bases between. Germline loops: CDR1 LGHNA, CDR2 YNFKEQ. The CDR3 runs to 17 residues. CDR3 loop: CASSQASSAGLPYEQYF. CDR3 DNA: TGTGCCAGCAGCCAAGCCTCATCTGCGGGGTTGCCCTACGAGCAGTACTTC.

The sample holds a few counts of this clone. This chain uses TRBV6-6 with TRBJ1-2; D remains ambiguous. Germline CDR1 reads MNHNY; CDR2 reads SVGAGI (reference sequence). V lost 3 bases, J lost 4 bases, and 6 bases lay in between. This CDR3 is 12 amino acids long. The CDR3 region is CASSYPGYGYTF. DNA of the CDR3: TGTGCCAGCAGTTATCCAGGCTATGGCTACACCTTC.